This T cell receptor beta chain is from a study of T-cell memory formation after mild COVID-19. From the 5' RACE reads, TCRdb called clonotypes with MiXCR, one entry per CDR3 protein. The sample has approximately 580,000 distinct CDR3 sequences, 20% seen once. Germline V CDR1 and CDR2: KGHDR, SFDVKD. CDR3 length equals 17 residues. Germline trimming cut 1 base from V and 9 bases from J; bases unmatched to any gene: 13. There are many counts of this clonotype. The TCR was taken from an adult woman who had mild COVID-19 (a few samples of this study predate the infection). Cell type and time point are not known. The sample consisted of PBMCs or a T cell subset sorted from them (not recorded which). The genes are TRBV24-1 and TRBJ2-1; 8 bases are shared with TRBD1. CDR3 loop: CATSDFPTDRGVGEQFF. CDR3 in DNA: TGTGCCACCAGTGATTTTCCGACTGACAGGGGAGTGGGTGAGCAGTTCTTC.